These 10 T cell receptor beta chains were all obtained from the same sample, sequenced in a study of TIL therapy for anti-PD-1-resistant metastatic lung cancer. Sequencing used immunoSEQ v3. Using immunoSEQ multiplex PCR, the repertoire was profiled, and TCRdb retains in-frame clones only, with some absent. This table has fewer than 20,000 clones, about four fifths appearing once. The time point here: pre-treatment sample, taken before nivolumab and TIL therapy. Source: blood, taken at baseline. The receptors were sampled from a person between 25 and 79 years old with non-small cell lung cancer.

This chain links TRBV18 with TRBJ2-7; D may be TRBD1 (5 bases). Per the germline V gene, CDR1 is KGHSH and CDR2 is LQKENI. The CDR3 contains 15 residues. The V and J ends lost 4 bases and 3 bases respectively, with 16 bases between them. DNA of the CDR3: TGTGCCAGCTCACTGACAGCATCGTCAATCTACGAGCAGTACTTC. It specifies CASSLTASSIYEQYF. The full variable domain, rest sourced from reference TRBV18 and TRBJ2-7, is NAGVMQNPRHLVRRRGQEARLRCSPMKGHSHVYWYRQLPEEGLKFMVYLQKENIIDESGMPKERFSAEFPKEGPSILRIQQVVRGDSAAYFCASSLTASSIYEQYFGPGTRLTVT.

V usage is TRBV9 and J usage is TRBJ2-1, with 9 nucleotides matching TRBD1. CDR1 SGDLS and CDR2 YYNGEE come from the germline V gene. V was clipped by 0 bases and J by 4 bases; unmatched bases: 5. This CDR3 region has 16 residues. In nucleotides, the CDR3 is TGTGCCAGCAGCGTAGTTACAGGGGGCGCGTACAATGAGCAGTTCTTC. As protein: CASSVVTGGAYNEQFF.

The chain joins TRBV2 to TRBJ2-1; D perhaps matches TRBD1 (7 bases). V lost 8 bases to trimming and J lost 8 bases, with 31 bases between them. The CDR3 has 18 amino acids. The germline gives CDR1 SNHLY, CDR2 FYNNEI. The CDR3 reads CASDLIPRTGRGFDEQFF. The CDR3 coding sequence is TGTGCCAGCGACCTTATCCCCCGGACAGGCCGGGGGTTCGATGAGCAGTTCTTC.

The rearrangement uses TRBV28 and TRBJ1-1, with D perhaps TRBD1 (5 bases). The CDR3 runs 15 residues. Germline V gives CDR1 MDHEN, CDR2 SYDVKM. The V gene lost 4 bases and the J gene lost 3 bases, with 15 bases spanning the gap. CDR3 sequence (DNA): TGTGCCAGCAGTTCCCCGGCCGGGGGGGACACTGAAGCTTTCTTT. Protein product: CASSSPAGGDTEAFF.

The chain has TRBV5-6 and TRBJ2-2; D may be TRBD1 (7 bases). With 0 bases removed from V and 4 bases from J, the gap between germline ends came to 10 bases. CDR3 length equals 15 residues. The germline V gene encodes CDR1 SGHDT and CDR2 YYEEEE. DNA for the CDR3: TGTGCCAGCAGCTTGGGGCAGGGGGGCACCGGGGAGCTGTTTTTT. Its protein is CASSLGQGGTGELFF.

J is TRBJ1-3 and V is TRBV7-6, with D possibly being TRBD1 (6 bases). The V and J ends lost 3 bases and 0 bases respectively, with 18 bases between them. This CDR3 contains 18 residues. Germline CDR1 SGHVS, CDR2 FNYEAQ. The CDR3 protein is CASSFLTGPDNSGNTIYF. CDR3 DNA: TGTGCCAGCAGCTTCTTAACAGGGCCTGATAACTCTGGAAACACCATATATTTT.

The rearrangement links TRBV30 to TRBJ1-6; weak D call: TRBD1 (6 bases). Germline V lookup: CDR1 GTSNPN, CDR2 SVGIG (reference sequence). With 1 base removed from V and 12 bases from J, the gap between germline ends came to 10 bases. The CDR3 runs to 12 residues. CDR3 nucleotides: TGTGCCTGGAGTGGAGGGGGAGGACCCCTCCACTTT. Its protein product is CAWSGGGGPLHF.

This chain uses TRBV5-6 with TRBJ2-3; no reliable D call. Trimming cost V 5 bases and J 5 bases, with 12 bases left between them. Per the germline V gene, CDR1 is SGHDT and CDR2 is YYEEEE. This CDR3 comprises 13 residues. The CDR3 region has the DNA TGTGCCAGCAGAGGATTGGATAGAGATACGCAGTATTTT. As protein: CASRGLDRDTQYF.

This chain joins TRBV28 and TRBJ2-5; 12 nucleotides line up with TRBD1. Germline V gene sequence: CDR1 MDHEN, CDR2 SYDVKM. CDR3 length: 16 amino acids. Germline trimming cut 3 bases from V and 2 bases from J; bases unmatched to any gene: 4. The CDR3 nucleotides are TGTGCCAGCAGTTTGGGACAGGGGGCGGCTCAAGAGACCCAGTACTTC. It is translated as CASSLGQGAAQETQYF. Together with reference TRBV28 and TRBJ2-5, the CDR3 gives the full variable domain: DVKVTQSSRYLVKRTGEKVFLECVQDMDHENMFWYRQDPGLGLRLIYFSYDVKMKEKGDIPEGYSVSREKKERFSLILESASTNQTSMYLCASSLGQGAAQETQYFGPGTRLLVL.

V usage is TRBV5-1 and J usage is TRBJ2-7; 7 bases are a match to TRBD2. The trim removed 4 bases at V and 0 bases at J, leaving 10 bases unmatched. The CDR3 has 16 residues. CDR1 is SGHRS, CDR2 YFSETQ, per germline. CDR3 residues: CASSLRRGESSYEQYF. CDR3 sequence (DNA): TGCGCCAGCAGCCTGAGACGGGGGGAAAGCTCCTACGAGCAGTACTTC. Complete variable domain (other parts from reference TRBV5-1 and TRBJ2-7): KAGVTQTPRYLIKTRGQQVTLSCSPISGHRSVSWYQQTPGQGLQFLFEYFSETQRNKGNFPGRFSGRQFSNSRSEMNVSTLELGDSALYLCASSLRRGESSYEQYFGPGTRLTVT.